This passage covers 29 T cell receptor beta chains from one sample sequenced in a study of OX40 agonist ivuxolimab in advanced cancers. Here immunoSEQ multiplex PCR was the method, and the copy in TCRdb shows in-frame clones only, minus some. The data contain about 100,000 clones, 90% of them seen just once; the ten biggest clones take up roughly 0.16%. The specimen was CD4+ or CD8+ T cells sorted from blood, collected in a trial of the OX40 agonist ivuxolimab. All receptors derive from an adult with an advanced solid tumor such as melanoma, head and neck, liver or kidney cancer.

The rearrangement joins TRBV2 to TRBJ2-3, with D perhaps matching TRBD2 (6 bases). V was trimmed by 0 bases and J by 4 bases, leaving 17 bases between them. This CDR3 spans 17 amino acids. Germline V gives CDR1 SNHLY, CDR2 FYNNEI. DNA of the CDR3: TGTGCCAGCAGTGAAGCCACAGGAGGGGTGTCGTCAGATACGCAGTATTTT. Amino acid sequence: CASSEATGGVSSDTQYF.

This rearrangement joins TRBV30 to TRBJ2-1; TRBD2 is a possible D gene (6 bases). Germline assignment: CDR1 GTSNPN and CDR2 SVGIG (reference sequence). V shed 1 base and J shed 0 bases, with 10 bases lying between them. The length of the CDR3 is 15 residues. CDR3 DNA: TGTGCCTGGAGTGGGGGGACTCCCTCCTACAATGAGCAGTTCTTC. Amino acid sequence: CAWSGGTPSYNEQFF.

The chain carries TRBV28 and TRBJ2-1; 7 bases match TRBD2. The CDR3 consists of 15 residues. Germline CDR1 MDHEN, CDR2 SYDVKM. With 2 bases clipped from V and 9 bases from J, the junction kept 10 bases outside the gene matches. The CDR3 loop reads CASSLVSPGGGEQFF. The CDR3 bases are TGTGCCAGCAGTTTAGTTTCGCCGGGAGGCGGTGAGCAGTTCTTC.

CDR3 sequence reads: CASSQQGWSDYGYTF. The CDR3 nucleotides are TGTGCCAGCAGTCAACAAGGTTGGAGTGACTATGGCTACACCTTC. V usage is TRBV2 and J usage is TRBJ1-2; D not resolved. V lost 5 bases and J 3 bases, leaving 16 bases between the germline ends. This CDR3 has 15 amino acids. Germline V gives CDR1 SNHLY, CDR2 FYNNEI.

The chain links TRBV11-1 to TRBJ2-7; D may be TRBD2 (5 bases). The V end was cut by 5 bases, the J end by 3 bases, with 17 bases between. The CDR3 sequence is 15 residues long. Germline CDR1 SGHAT, CDR2 FQDESV (reference sequence). The CDR3 is CASSPLQRTVYEQYF. CDR3 sequence (DNA): TGTGCCAGCAGCCCTTTACAGCGGACGGTCTACGAGCAGTACTTC.

The chain combines TRBV4-2 with TRBJ1-2, with D unclear. Trimming stripped 1 base from V and 6 bases from J, with 12 bases between. From germline, CDR1 is LGHNA and CDR2 YNFKEQ. This CDR3 comprises 14 residues. In nucleotides, the CDR3 is TGTGCCAGCAGCCAAGGGGAAGCGCTGAATGGCTACACCTTC. This encodes CASSQGEALNGYTF.

A single count supports this clone. Here the CDR3 reads CASSLFVVSNQPQHF. CDR3 coding DNA: TGTGCCAGCAGTTTATTTGTGGTAAGCAATCAGCCCCAGCATTTT. The chain links TRBV28 to TRBJ1-5; D remains ambiguous. The germline gives CDR1 MDHEN, CDR2 SYDVKM. V was clipped by 1 base and J by 1 base, with 8 bases between them. CDR3 length: 15 residues.

The chain uses TRBV19 and TRBJ1-2; the D is unclear. V lost 5 bases and J 8 bases, leaving 12 bases between the germline ends. The germline gives CDR1 LNHDA, CDR2 SQIVND (reference sequence). The CDR3 sequence is 12 residues long. The CDR3 nucleotides read TGTGCCAGTAGTGTAAATGCCGCGGGCTACACCTTC. It codes for CASSVNAAGYTF.

The V and J genes are TRBV2 and TRBJ1-6, with D possibly TRBD1 on 5 matching bases. V lost 6 bases to trimming and J lost 5 bases, with 14 bases between them. The CDR3 spans 15 residues. The germline gives CDR1 SNHLY, CDR2 FYNNEI. Here the CDR3 DNA reads TGTGCCAGCAGGGTTGGTTTGGGGGATAATTCACCCCTCCACTTT. It codes for CASRVGLGDNSPLHF.

The gene calls are TRBV7-2 and TRBJ1-1; D gene ambiguous. The V end lost 4 bases, the J end lost 0 bases, and 6 bases lay between the germline ends. Germline CDR1 is SGHTA and CDR2 is FQGNSA. The CDR3 is 13 amino acids. The CDR3 DNA reads as TGTGCCAGCAGCTCCCGGTTGAACACTGAAGCTTTCTTT. The encoded protein is CASSSRLNTEAFF.

The genes are TRBV11-2 and TRBJ2-3; possibly TRBD2 for D (5 bases). The CDR3 is 15 residues long. From germline, CDR1 is SGHAT and CDR2 FQNNGV. V was clipped by 4 bases and J by 2 bases, with 13 bases between them. CDR3 bases: TGTGCCAGCAGCTCAGATGGACTTAACACAGATACGCAGTATTTT. It translates to CASSSDGLNTDTQYF.

The J gene is TRBJ1-1, the V gene TRBV27; a possible D gene is TRBD1 (6 bases). In germline, CDR1 is MNHEY, CDR2 SMNVEV (reference sequence). This CDR3 is 13 amino acids long. V dropped 7 bases and J dropped 5 bases, with 14 bases sitting between them. The CDR3 spells CASKIQGRTEAFF. The CDR3 DNA sequence: TGTGCCAGCAAGATACAGGGAAGGACTGAAGCTTTCTTT.

The gene calls are TRBV19 and TRBJ1-2; a weak D match, TRBD1 (6 bases). This CDR3 region has 15 residues. Trimming removed 6 bases at V and 1 base at J, with 15 bases between. The germline V gene has CDR1 LNHDA and CDR2 SQIVND (reference sequence). DNA for the CDR3: TGTGCCAGTAGCTACAATACAGGGAATAACTATGGCTACACCTTC. This gives the protein CASSYNTGNNYGYTF.

The rearrangement joins TRBV11-3 to TRBJ2-1; TRBD1 might be the D (6 bases). The CDR3 loop spans 13 amino acids. Germline V gene lookup returns CDR1 SGHNT and CDR2 YENEEA. Trimming cost V 4 bases and J 8 bases, with 12 bases left between them. The CDR3 region is CASSSTGFHEQFF. CDR3 DNA: TGTGCCAGCAGCTCTACAGGGTTTCATGAGCAGTTCTTC.

This sequence joins TRBV2 and TRBJ2-1; 8 nucleotides agree with TRBD2. The J segment lost 6 bases and the V segment lost 7 bases, leaving 20 bases of the junction unmatched. CDR1 and CDR2 (germline): SNHLY, FYNNEI. This CDR3 spans 18 amino acids. The CDR3 coding sequence is TGTGCCAGCAAGTATACAGGTCAGGGACTAGGGTTCGTCAATGAGCAGTTCTTC. Translated, it gives CASKYTGQGLGFVNEQFF.

This chain joins TRBV5-1 and TRBJ2-1; TRBD2 might be the D (6 bases). Trimming took 5 bases from V and 7 from J, leaving 16 bases between them. The CDR3 runs 14 residues. Germline CDR1 is SGHRS and CDR2 is YFSETQ. The CDR3 DNA reads TGCGCCAGCAGTCCCGGGAGAATCGGGAATGAGCAGTTCTTC. Protein sequence: CASSPGRIGNEQFF.

V is TRBV10-1 and J is TRBJ2-7, with D unresolved. The CDR3 runs 13 residues. V gave up 2 bases and J gave up 3 bases, with 8 bases separating them. CDR1 and CDR2 (germline): WNHNN, SYGVQD (reference sequence). In nucleotides, the CDR3 is TGCGCCAGCAGTGAGAATCACGGCTACGAGCAGTACTTC. It translates to CASSENHGYEQYF.

This clone occurred once. The chain uses TRBV27 and TRBJ1-1; D remains ambiguous. The CDR3 spans 17 residues. V was cut by 2 bases and J by 4 bases, with 20 bases left in between. Germline values: CDR1 MNHEY, CDR2 SMNVEV (reference sequence). The CDR3 loop is CASSLTRSPYVGTEAFF. The CDR3 DNA follows: TGTGCCAGCAGTTTAACCAGGTCTCCCTACGTGGGCACTGAAGCTTTCTTT.

The chain combines TRBV5-4 with TRBJ2-1; TRBD2 matches at 9 bases. Germline V CDR1 and CDR2: SGHNT, YYREEE (reference sequence). CDR3 length: 16 residues. V was clipped by 0 bases and J by 9 bases; unmatched bases: 10. Here the CDR3 reads CASSLGLAGGPGEQFF. The CDR3 DNA follows: TGTGCCAGCAGCTTGGGGCTTGCGGGAGGGCCGGGTGAGCAGTTCTTC.

The V gene is TRBV4-2, the J gene TRBJ1-5; D perhaps matches TRBD1 (5 bases). V shed 0 bases and J shed 3 bases, with 9 bases lying between them. Germline V gene data show CDR1 as LGHNA and CDR2 as YNFKEQ. CDR3 length equals 15 residues. In nucleotides, the CDR3 is TGTGCCAGCAGCCAAGAAAGAGGGGCCAATCAGCCCCAGCATTTT. Protein: CASSQERGANQPQHF.

The chain is built from TRBV21-1 and TRBJ1-1. TRBV21-1 is labeled a pseudogene. This CDR3 is built from 13 residues. The CDR3 is CASSPKGGTEAFF. In DNA, the CDR3 is TGTGCCAGCAGCCCGAAGGGGGGAACTGAAGCTTTCTTT.

V gene TRBV18 combines with J gene TRBJ1-5, with D perhaps matching TRBD1 (6 bases). Trimming shortened V by 8 bases and J by 5 bases, and 13 bases separated the two germline ends. The CDR3 length is 13 residues. CDR1 KGHSH and CDR2 LQKENI come from the germline V gene. The CDR3: CASRGAGDQPQHF. CDR3 nucleotides: TGTGCCAGCCGAGGGGCAGGGGATCAGCCCCAGCATTTT.

The chain couples TRBV2 to TRBJ2-7; D is uncertain. Trimming shortened V by 4 bases and J by 4 bases, and 8 bases separated the two germline ends. CDR3 length equals 12 residues. Germline V gene data show CDR1 as SNHLY and CDR2 as FYNNEI. The CDR3 region is CASSVFGYEQYF. DNA of the CDR3: TGTGCCAGCAGTGTATTCGGGTACGAGCAGTACTTC.

The gene calls are TRBV28 and TRBJ1-6; D is perhaps TRBD1 (6 bases). The V gene's germline CDR1 is MDHEN and CDR2 SYDVKM. This CDR3 spans 19 amino acids. V shed 6 bases and J shed 0 bases, with 21 bases lying between them. The DNA for the CDR3 is TGTGCCAGCAGCCACAGGACGTTCAGGGGCAGCTCCTATAATTCACCCCTCCACTTT. Its translation is CASSHRTFRGSSYNSPLHF. The full variable domain, with the rest looked up from reference TRBV28 and TRBJ1-6, is DVKVTQSSRYLVKRTGEKVFLECVQDMDHENMFWYRQDPGLGLRLIYFSYDVKMKEKGDIPEGYSVSREKKERFSLILESASTNQTSMYLCASSHRTFRGSSYNSPLHFGNGTRLTVT.

This clone has just a few counts. The chain links TRBV29-1 to TRBJ2-7, with 11 bases matching TRBD1. This CDR3 is 14 amino acids long. With V trimmed by 6 bases and J by 4 bases, 8 bases remained unmatched. Germline V gives CDR1 SQVTM, CDR2 ANQGSEA. Here the CDR3 reads CSVTGQGGLYEQYF. The DNA of the CDR3 is TGCAGCGTCACGGGACAGGGGGGGTTATACGAGCAGTACTTC.

The V and J genes are TRBV5-1 and TRBJ2-1; possibly TRBD2 for D (6 bases). V dropped 4 bases and J dropped 4 bases, with 15 bases sitting between them. CDR3 length: 15 amino acids. CDR1 is SGHRS, CDR2 YFSETQ, per germline. The CDR3 DNA is TGCGCCAGCAGCACGGAGGGTCCACCTTACAATGAGCAGTTCTTC. This translates into CASSTEGPPYNEQFF.

The V and J genes are TRBV4-1 and TRBJ2-5, with 11 nucleotides matching TRBD2. Germline V CDR1 and CDR2: MGHRA, YSYEKL. The V gene end was trimmed by 0 bases and the J gene end by 4 bases; junction bases not matched to a gene: 10. The CDR3 spans 18 residues. CDR3 amino acids: CASSQDIGIAGGVETQYF. The CDR3, as DNA: TGCGCCAGCAGCCAAGATATTGGGATAGCGGGGGGGGTAGAGACCCAGTACTTC.

V is TRBV11-2 and J is TRBJ2-5; 9 nucleotides align to TRBD2. There are 14 residues in the CDR3. Germline CDR1 is SGHAT and CDR2 is FQNNGV. V shed 5 bases, J shed 7 bases, and the junction held 8 bases outside the gene matches. The CDR3 reads CASSERPSGATQYF. The CDR3 coding sequence is TGTGCCAGCAGCGAGCGTCCTAGCGGGGCGACCCAGTACTTC.

The CDR3 sequence: CASSLPGPGKGNQPQHF. The CDR3 bases are TGTGCCAGCAGTTTACCCGGCCCAGGGAAAGGCAATCAGCCCCAGCATTTT. The chain combines TRBV28 with TRBJ1-5, with D maybe TRBD1 (5 bases). V was trimmed by 2 bases and J by 2 bases, leaving 16 bases between them. CDR1 MDHEN and CDR2 SYDVKM come from the germline V gene. The CDR3 is made up of 17 amino acids.